This TCR beta chain was retrieved from a study of T cells in Graves' hyperthyroidism and ophthalmopathy. Findings and limits, study-wide: Most thyroid-expanded clonotypes above 0.001 were also found in blood.

This clonotype has at least ten counts. The target antigen is unknown. Amplification of TCR beta CDR3 regions was performed using RNA transcripts as template. An initial round of RT-PCR targeting the TCR CDR3 relied on the HTBI primer set. TCRdb recomputed calls from the multiplex PCR reads with MiXCR, one row per CDR3 protein. Here the sample spans under 400,000 distinct CDR3 sequences, roughly 14% being singletons. The CDR3 contains 14 residues. The germline V gene has CDR1 LGHDT and CDR2 YNNKEL (reference sequence). V lost 3 bases, J lost 10 bases, and 5 bases stayed unmatched. Hyperthyroidism in the patients, aged 18 to 65, was newly diagnosed and under 2 months in duration. Uncontrolled infections, other autoimmune diseases, pregnancy or lactation led to exclusion of patients. Diagnoses were established using clinical symptoms, serum thyroxine and TRAb, thyroid ultrasound and orbital computed tomography.

The V and J genes are TRBV3-1 and TRBJ2-4; 11 bases agree with TRBD2. The origin of this receptor is a woman in her fifties or sixties with Graves' hyperthyroidism. The sample comprised blood. CDR3 region: CASSHLTSGEIQYF. In nucleotides, the CDR3 is TGTGCCAGCAGCCATCTGACTAGCGGGGAGATTCAGTACTTC.